The 32 T cell receptor beta chains reported below all come from one sample, sequenced in a study of blood T cell repertoires in COVID-19. The method was immunoSEQ multiplex PCR; TCRdb's version includes in-frame clones alone and lacks a portion of them. The table records a few hundred thousand clones, 80% to 90% of them present only once. Sequencing used peripheral blood. These receptors all stem from a middle-aged woman who had recovered from COVID-19.

V gene TRBV10-1 combines with J gene TRBJ2-2; 9 bases fit TRBD2. V lost 6 bases to trimming and J lost 4 bases; unmatched junction nucleotides: 15. Germline CDR1 WNHNN, CDR2 SYGVQD (reference sequence). This CDR3 is built from 18 residues. CDR3 coding DNA: TGCGCCAGCAGAGAAGGGAGGCTAGCGGGGCCTTTCACCGGGGAGCTGTTTTTT. Encoded protein: CASREGRLAGPFTGELFF.

This clone came up a few times. Compared with germline, one end of the junction differs, possibly owing to a read error. The chain employs TRBV7-7 and TRBJ2-7; tentative D call: TRBD2 (5 bases). The CDR3 sequence is 13 residues long. Germline CDR1 reads SSHAT; CDR2 reads FNYEAQ (reference sequence). Written as DNA, the CDR3 is TGTGCTAGCAGCTTATCGGAGGCCTACGAGCAGTACTTC. It codes for CASSLSEAYEQYF.

This rearrangement joins TRBV7-2 to TRBJ2-2; D perhaps matches TRBD2 (6 bases). V was trimmed by 5 bases and J by 0 bases, leaving 13 bases between them. Germline-derived CDR1 and CDR2 are SGHTA and FQGNSA. There are 16 residues in the CDR3. The DNA of the CDR3 is TGTGCCAGCAGCCTGGGGGGATTCGCGAACACCGGGGAGCTGTTTTTT. The encoded protein is CASSLGGFANTGELFF. Variable domain in full (rest from reference TRBV7-2 and TRBJ2-2): GAGVSQSPSNKVTEKGKDVELRCDPISGHTALYWYRQSLGQGLEFLIYFQGNSAPDKSGLPSDRFSAERTGGSVSTLTIQRTQQEDSAVYLCASSLGGFANTGELFFGEGSRLTVL.

This clone was seen more than once but under ten times. The V and J genes are TRBV19 and TRBJ2-4; D perhaps matches TRBD2 (6 bases). Germline V CDR1 and CDR2: LNHDA, SQIVND (reference sequence). Deletions cut 0 bases from V and 4 bases from J, with 13 bases between. The CDR3 is made up of 16 amino acids. CDR3: CASSIESLGGKNIQYF. CDR3 nucleotides: TGTGCCAGTAGTATAGAATCATTGGGGGGAAAAAACATTCAGTACTTC.

This rearrangement joins TRBV6-5 to TRBJ2-1; a possible D gene is TRBD1 (6 bases). CDR1 and CDR2 (germline): MNHEY, SVGAGI. Trimming pared 7 bases from V and 0 bases from J, leaving 13 bases between. The CDR3 runs to 15 residues. CDR3 amino acids: CASTPGHSSYNEQFF. CDR3 DNA: TGTGCCAGCACCCCGGGACACAGCTCCTACAATGAGCAGTTCTTC.

This clone was detected a few times. At one of its ends the junction is not consistent with the germline gene, which may arise from a read error. The chain is built from TRBV11-2 and TRBJ1-5; perhaps TRBD1 as D (5 bases). The CDR3 is 15 amino acids. CDR1 is SGHAT, CDR2 FQNNGV, per germline. The CDR3 sequence: CASSDRYYSSQPQHF. CDR3 nucleotide sequence: TGTGCCAGCAGCGACAGATATTATAGCAGTCAGCCCCAGCATTTT.

The chain recombines TRBV7-2 with TRBJ2-7, with D possibly matching TRBD1 (6 bases). With 5 bases removed from V and 12 bases from J, the gap between germline ends came to 17 bases. The CDR3 totals 12 residues. The germline V gene has CDR1 SGHTA and CDR2 FQGNSA. The CDR3 loop is CASSQLTGTRYF. The CDR3 region has the DNA TGTGCCAGCAGCCAGTTAACCGGGACAAGGTACTTC.

This clone was seen a handful of times. The chain uses TRBV5-3 and TRBJ2-7, with D perhaps TRBD1 (6 bases). TRBV5-3 is an open reading frame whose function is uncertain. There are 14 residues in the CDR3. Trimming cost V 5 bases and J 6 bases, with 18 bases left between them. Written as DNA, the CDR3 is TGTGCCAGAAGTATTGGCAGGGGTAGGGGCGAGCAGTACTTC. Its protein product is CARSIGRGRGEQYF.

V usage is TRBV3-1 (or the pseudogene TRBV3-2) and J usage is TRBJ1-1, with D unresolved. V lost 2 bases, J lost 1 base, and 5 bases lay in between. The CDR3 loop spans 13 amino acids. Germline lookup yields CDR1 LGHDT and CDR2 YNNKEL (reference sequence). CDR3 loop: CASSQPQNTEAFF. The CDR3 bases are TGTGCCAGCAGCCAACCACAGAACACTGAAGCTTTCTTT.

This sequence joins TRBV27 and TRBJ1-1, with D perhaps matching TRBD1 (5 bases). With 6 bases removed from V and 4 bases from J, the gap between germline ends came to 15 bases. CDR3 length equals 14 residues. Germline CDR1 MNHEY, CDR2 SMNVEV (reference sequence). The CDR3 DNA is TGTGCCAGCAGCCTAACCGGGGGGGGCACTGAAGCTTTCTTT. It translates to CASSLTGGGTEAFF.

V is TRBV6-5 and J is TRBJ2-7; 7 nucleotides match TRBD1. J was trimmed by 2 bases and V by 6 bases; bases with no gene match: 7. This CDR3 is built from 14 residues. CDR1 and CDR2 (germline): MNHEY, SVGAGI. The CDR3 loop reads CASSSPGGTYEQYF. The CDR3 coding sequence is TGTGCCAGCAGCTCCCCAGGGGGTACCTACGAGCAGTACTTC.

This chain links TRBV7-2 with TRBJ1-1; maybe TRBD1 (6 bases). Germline V lookup: CDR1 SGHTA, CDR2 FQGNSA. The CDR3 is 14 residues long. V was trimmed by 5 bases and J by 4 bases, leaving 14 bases between them. As DNA, the CDR3 is TGTGCCAGCAGCACACAGGGACCCCTCACTGAAGCTTTCTTT. This translates into CASSTQGPLTEAFF. Combining the CDR3 with reference TRBV7-2 and TRBJ1-1 gives the whole variable domain GAGVSQSPSNKVTEKGKDVELRCDPISGHTALYWYRQSLGQGLEFLIYFQGNSAPDKSGLPSDRFSAERTGGSVSTLTIQRTQQEDSAVYLCASSTQGPLTEAFFGQGTRLTVV.

V and J are TRBV5-5 and TRBJ1-4; 8 bases agree with TRBD1. CDR3 length: 15 amino acids. The germline V gene has CDR1 SGHKS and CDR2 YYEKEE (reference sequence). The ends lost 4 bases at V and 7 bases at J; junction bases unmatched: 9. The CDR3 DNA reads as TGTGCCAGCAGCCAGGGACAGGTCTTTGCTGAAAAACTGTTTTTT. Protein sequence: CASSQGQVFAEKLFF. Based on the CDR3 plus reference TRBV5-5 and TRBJ1-4, the full variable domain is DAGVTQSPTHLIKTRGQQVTLRCSPISGHKSVSWYQQVLGQGPQFIFQYYEKEERGRGNFPDRFSARQFPNYSSELNVNALLLGDSALYLCASSQGQVFAEKLFFGSGTQLSVL.

This clone was recorded once. The chain links TRBV7-9 to TRBJ1-1; D is possibly TRBD1 (6 bases). Between the trimmed V and J ends, which lost 5 bases and 10 bases, there was a span of 17 bases. The CDR3 covers 13 residues. Germline CDR1 reads SEHNR; CDR2 reads FQNEAQ (reference sequence). CDR3 sequence reads: CASSPSPDSGAFF. In DNA, the CDR3 is TGTGCCAGCAGCCCATCACCGGACAGTGGAGCTTTCTTT.

This clone appeared a few times. The chain employs TRBV19 and TRBJ1-2, with D possibly TRBD1 on 5 matching bases. The germline V gene has CDR1 LNHDA and CDR2 SQIVND (reference sequence). Trimming cost V 8 bases and J 14 bases, with 18 bases left between them. The length of the CDR3 is 11 residues. CDR3 loop: CASSEKRGRTF. The CDR3 bases are TGTGCCAGTTCCGAAAAGCGGGGCAGGACCTTC.

This chain joins TRBV3-1 (or the pseudogene TRBV3-2) and TRBJ2-1, with 7 bases that match TRBD2. CDR3 length: 15 amino acids. With 2 bases clipped from V and 2 bases from J, the junction kept 3 bases outside the gene matches. CDR1 and CDR2 (germline): LGHDT, YNNKEL (reference sequence). The CDR3 DNA sequence: TGTGCCAGCAGCCAAAGCGGGGTGACCTACAATGAGCAGTTCTTC. It specifies CASSQSGVTYNEQFF.

This clone was seen once. The rearrangement links TRBV5-8 to TRBJ1-1; 8 bases map to TRBD1. From germline, CDR1 is SGHTS and CDR2 YDEGEE. The junction had 2 bases not matched to a gene; V was cut back by 0 bases and J by 1 base. The CDR3 runs 15 residues. The CDR3 bases are TGTGCCAGCAGCTTGGTAGGGACAGGGAACACTGAAGCTTTCTTT. Protein product: CASSLVGTGNTEAFF.

In this sample, this clone turned up once. V usage is TRBV6-2 or TRBV6-3 and J usage is TRBJ1-2; D remains unclear. The CDR3 is 12 amino acids. Germline V gives CDR1 MNHEY, CDR2 SVGEGT. V shed 5 bases and J shed 8 bases, with 12 bases lying between them. The CDR3 region is CASSAPTGGYTF. CDR3 coding DNA: TGTGCCAGCAGTGCCCCAACCGGGGGCTACACCTTC.

J is TRBJ1-4 and V is TRBV7-2, with 7 positions matching TRBD1. With V trimmed by 1 base and J by 8 bases, 7 bases remained unmatched. The CDR3 consists of 15 residues. The V gene's germline CDR1 is SGHTA and CDR2 FQGNSA. The CDR3 DNA is TGTGCCAGCAGCTTAGTCGATCGGACAGGAGAAAAACTGTTTTTT. Translation gives CASSLVDRTGEKLFF. The full variable domain, completed using reference TRBV7-2 and TRBJ1-4, is GAGVSQSPSNKVTEKGKDVELRCDPISGHTALYWYRQSLGQGLEFLIYFQGNSAPDKSGLPSDRFSAERTGGSVSTLTIQRTQQEDSAVYLCASSLVDRTGEKLFFGSGTQLSVL.

This chain joins TRBV3-1 (or the pseudogene TRBV3-2) and TRBJ2-5; D unclear. The germline V gene has CDR1 LGHDT and CDR2 YNNKEL (reference sequence). The CDR3 loop spans 14 amino acids. V was shortened by 0 bases and J by 7 bases, with 12 bases between the two germline ends. The chain's CDR3 is CASSQEYSRRTQYF. The CDR3 region has the DNA TGTGCCAGCAGCCAAGAGTACAGCCGGCGGACCCAGTACTTC.

The J gene is TRBJ2-1, the V gene TRBV18; 12 nucleotides line up with TRBD2. Germline loops: CDR1 KGHSH, CDR2 LQKENI. Trimming removed 5 bases from V and 9 bases from J; junction bases left unmatched: 8. The CDR3 is made up of 15 amino acids. CDR3 nucleotide sequence: TGTGCCAGCTCATCGGAGACTAGCGGGGGTGCTGAGCAGTTCTTC. Its protein product is CASSSETSGGAEQFF.

The V gene is TRBV4-3, the J gene TRBJ2-2; 9 nucleotides agree with TRBD2. With 2 bases clipped from V and 4 bases from J, the junction kept 2 bases outside the gene matches. Germline lookup yields CDR1 LGHNA and CDR2 YSLEER. This CDR3 region has 15 residues. CDR3 amino acids: CASSQLAGSTGELFF. In nucleotides, the CDR3 is TGCGCCAGCAGCCAACTAGCGGGGAGCACCGGGGAGCTGTTTTTT.

V usage is TRBV11-2 and J usage is TRBJ2-4; 7 nucleotides agree with TRBD1. This CDR3 spans 19 amino acids. Germline CDR1 and CDR2: SGHAT and FQNNGV. Losses at the gene ends were 5 bases for V and 0 bases for J; bases not matched to a gene: 16. CDR3 residues: CASSPRSGTADLAKNIQYF. Here the CDR3 DNA reads TGTGCCAGCAGCCCCAGGTCTGGGACAGCGGATCTAGCCAAAAACATTCAGTACTTC.

The V call is TRBV2, the J call TRBJ1-3; D is unresolved. Trimming removed 2 bases from V and 7 bases from J, with 9 bases in between. CDR1 SNHLY and CDR2 FYNNEI come from the germline V gene. The CDR3 is made up of 13 amino acids. The CDR3 DNA reads as TGTGCCAGCAGTGAAAATTTCATGAACACCATATATTTT. It yields the protein CASSENFMNTIYF.

This chain connects TRBV5-1 to TRBJ2-3, with 9 bases aligning to TRBD1. This CDR3 spans 16 amino acids. The germline gives CDR1 SGHRS, CDR2 YFSETQ. The V and J ends lost 3 bases and 2 bases, in that order; junction bases with no gene match: 7. The CDR3 coding sequence is TGCGCCAGCAGCTCCGAACAGGGGGCCGTCACAGATACGCAGTATTTT. It encodes CASSSEQGAVTDTQYF.

V is TRBV7-9 and J is TRBJ1-1; D uncertain. The CDR3 covers 13 residues. Germline-derived CDR1 and CDR2 are SEHNR and FQNEAQ (reference sequence). Trimming shortened V by 1 base and J by 3 bases, and 6 bases separated the two germline ends. In DNA, the CDR3 is TGTGCCAGCAGCTTAGATGGAGACACTGAAGCTTTCTTT. Translation gives CASSLDGDTEAFF.

V is TRBV7-2 and J is TRBJ1-1; the match to TRBD1 covers 10 bases. The CDR3 consists of 13 residues. V dropped 6 bases and J dropped 4; count of bases not matched to a gene: 2. The germline CDR1 and CDR2 sequences are SGHTA and FQGNSA. The CDR3, as DNA: TGTGCCAGCAGTAGGACAGGGGGCACTGAAGCTTTCTTT. Translation gives CASSRTGGTEAFF.

This clone was detected once. This chain links TRBV19 with TRBJ2-3; D gene uncertain. The ends were cut back, 7 bases at V and 8 bases at J, with 16 bases in the middle. Germline CDR1 reads LNHDA; CDR2 reads SQIVND (reference sequence). The CDR3 is 13 residues long. CDR3 sequence: CASTNPTRSTQYF. The CDR3 DNA reads TGTGCCAGTACCAACCCTACAAGGAGTACGCAGTATTTT.

The rearrangement joins TRBV3-1 (or the pseudogene TRBV3-2) to TRBJ2-7; 8 positions agree with TRBD2. Germline CDR1 and CDR2: LGHDT and YNNKEL (reference sequence). J gave up 0 bases and V 1 base, and 2 bases lay outside the gene matches. CDR3 length: 15 residues. CDR3 DNA sequence: TGTGCCAGCAGCCAAGGCGGGGGGATCTCCTACGAGCAGTACTTC. Translating gives CASSQGGGISYEQYF.

The V gene is TRBV19, the J gene TRBJ1-5; the match to TRBD1 covers 7 bases. CDR3 length equals 15 residues. CDR1 is LNHDA, CDR2 SQIVND, per germline (reference sequence). Losses at the gene ends were 1 base for V and 7 bases for J; bases not matched to a gene: 7. The CDR3 reads CASSIVLQGVQPQHF. The CDR3 region has the DNA TGTGCCAGTAGTATAGTTTTGCAGGGGGTCCAGCCCCAGCATTTT. Full variable domain (rest looked up from reference TRBV19 and TRBJ1-5): DGGITQSPKYLFRKEGQNVTLSCEQNLNHDAMYWYRQDPGQGLRLIYYSQIVNDFQKGDIAEGYSVSREKKESFPLTVTSAQKNPTAFYLCASSIVLQGVQPQHFGDGTRLSIL.

A single count supports this clone. The chain uses TRBV5-1 and TRBJ1-5, with 9 bases matching TRBD1. V dropped 0 bases and J dropped 5; count of bases not matched to a gene: 9. The CDR3 is 17 residues long. Germline lookup yields CDR1 SGHRS and CDR2 YFSETQ. The CDR3: CASSLDPTGGGYQPQHF. CDR3 nucleotides: TGCGCCAGCAGCTTGGATCCGACAGGGGGAGGGTATCAGCCCCAGCATTTT.

V usage is TRBV10-3 and J usage is TRBJ1-3; tentative D call: TRBD1 (5 bases). Trimming left V 5 bases short and J 6 bases short, with 11 bases between. The CDR3 length is 13 residues. Germline V gene sequence: CDR1 ENHRY, CDR2 SYGVKD. This chain's CDR3 is CAISRQPQNTIYF. The CDR3 DNA sequence: TGTGCCATCAGTAGACAGCCCCAAAACACCATATATTTT.